This T cell receptor beta chain was observed in a study of cytomegalovirus exposure and HLA in healthy donors. Study information: From HLA-typed donors, an early data release held some 91 million unique TCRs. Findings and limits, study-wide: It is likely that the observed cluster of highly shared sequence variants was a sequencing artifact.

Notes on this clone: Its antigen is currently unknown.

Use of 60 Vbeta and 13 Jbeta primers characterized the PCR. Generated by immunoSEQ multiplex PCR, the TCRdb table keeps only in-frame clones and is missing some. The sample has about 150,000 clones, roughly 84% seen once. The CDR3 runs to 15 residues. Germline V gene lookup returns CDR1 ENHRY and CDR2 SYGVKD. The V end lost 3 bases, the J end lost 3 bases, and 15 bases lay between the germline ends. Donors showed nominal health when sampled, although they likely had unrecorded immune exposures. The sample taken for sequencing was PBMCs. The genes are TRBV10-3 and TRBJ2-7; D is unclear. This clonotype originated in a boy aged 2-15 years in good health and CMV-seronegative. The CDR3 spells CAISDPGLQFYEQYF. In DNA form, the CDR3 reads TGTGCCATCAGTGACCCAGGCCTCCAATTCTACGAGCAGTACTTC.